A selection of T cell receptor beta chains follows, all from one sample in a study of PD-L1 blockade in urothelial cancer. This table comes from immunoSEQ multiplex PCR, and its TCRdb copy is limited to in-frame clones, with some not included. Among 30,000 to 40,000 clones listed, roughly 87% were seen once. Sample: PBMCs, taken around atezolizumab (anti-PD-L1) treatment. The receptors derive from a man aged 65 to 79 with urothelial cancer. Each CDR3 is given with its conserved first and last residue. A D gene is named only where the DNA matches it firmly. Expanded clones get a size class; other rows say once, few or many, or leave the size out.

V gene: TRBV7-2
J gene: TRBJ2-1
clone size: -
D gene: TRBD2
CDR3 DNA: TGTGCCAGCAGCTCGGGACTAGCGGGAGTCGATGAGCAGTTCTTC
CDR3 protein: CASSSGLAGVDEQFF

V gene: TRBV5-6
J gene: TRBJ1-2
clone size: -
D gene: -
CDR3 DNA: TGTGCCAGCAGCCGGCGGGGTGGGGCCTATGGCTACACCTTC
CDR3 protein: CASSRRGGAYGYTF

V gene: TRBV14
J gene: TRBJ2-1
clone size: -
D gene: -
CDR3 DNA: TGTGCCAGCAGCCAAGGAGGTTGGGAGAACAATGAGCAGTTCTTC
CDR3 protein: CASSQGGWENNEQFF

V gene: TRBV19
J gene: TRBJ2-2
clone size: -
D gene: TRBD2
CDR3 DNA: TGTGCCAGTAGGACTAGCGGGGGTAACACCGGGGAGCTGTTTTTT
CDR3 protein: CASRTSGGNTGELFF

V gene: TRBV9
J gene: TRBJ2-7
clone size: -
D gene: -
CDR3 DNA: TGTGCCAGCAGCGTAGATTCAGGGTTCTACGAGCAGTACTTC
CDR3 protein: CASSVDSGFYEQYF

V gene: TRBV9
J gene: TRBJ2-5
clone size: once
D gene: TRBD1
CDR3 DNA: TGTGCCAGCAGCGAGACAGGGGACCAAGAGACCCAGTACTTC
CDR3 protein: CASSETGDQETQYF

V gene: TRBV28
J gene: TRBJ2-3
clone size: -
D gene: TRBD2
CDR3 DNA: TGTGCCAGCAGTTCCCCGTCCCCTACTAGCGGGAGGGGGATAGATACGCAGTATTTT
CDR3 protein: CASSSPSPTSGRGIDTQYF

V gene: TRBV20-1
J gene: TRBJ2-3
clone size: once
D gene: -
CDR3 DNA: TGCAGTGCTAGGAGAGCGGAGCCGGAGTATTTT
CDR3 protein: CSARRAEPEYF

V gene: TRBV5-6
J gene: TRBJ2-7
clone size: -
D gene: TRBD2
CDR3 DNA: TGTGCCAGCAGCTTGGGGCTAGCGGGAGGCCCCTACGAGCAGTACTTC
CDR3 protein: CASSLGLAGGPYEQYF

V gene: TRBV18
J gene: TRBJ1-5
clone size: -
D gene: -
CDR3 DNA: TGTGCCAGCTCGGTGGGGGAGGGCAATCAGCCCCAGCATTTT
CDR3 protein: CASSVGEGNQPQHF

V gene: TRBV2
J gene: TRBJ2-5
clone size: -
D gene: TRBD2
CDR3 DNA: TGTGCCAGCAGTGCTAGCGGGAGGGTGTCCGGAGAGACCCAGTACTTC
CDR3 protein: CASSASGRVSGETQYF

V gene: TRBV5-6
J gene: TRBJ2-2
clone size: -
D gene: -
CDR3 DNA: TGTGCCAGCAGTCGTCTCGTTGAGCTTAGCGCCGGGGAGCTGTTTTTT
CDR3 protein: CASSRLVELSAGELFF

V gene: TRBV5-1
J gene: TRBJ2-2
clone size: once
D gene: TRBD2
CDR3 DNA: TGCGCCAGCAGCCGCCTCGGGGAGGGCGGAGGTACCGGGGAGCTGTTTTTT
CDR3 protein: CASSRLGEGGGTGELFF

V gene: TRBV5-1
J gene: TRBJ2-1
clone size: -
D gene: -
CDR3 DNA: TGCGCCAGCAGCTTGCTCGGGAATGAGCAGTTCTTC
CDR3 protein: CASSLLGNEQFF

V gene: TRBV19
J gene: TRBJ2-1
clone size: -
D gene: -
CDR3 DNA: TGTGCCAGTAGTATCGGAACGCAAAGGGGTCGAATCTTC
CDR3 protein: CASSIGTQRGRIF

V gene: TRBV6-1
J gene: TRBJ2-1
clone size: -
D gene: TRBD2
CDR3 DNA: TGTGCCAGCAGCCGGACTAGTCGCAATGAGCAGTTCTTC
CDR3 protein: CASSRTSRNEQFF